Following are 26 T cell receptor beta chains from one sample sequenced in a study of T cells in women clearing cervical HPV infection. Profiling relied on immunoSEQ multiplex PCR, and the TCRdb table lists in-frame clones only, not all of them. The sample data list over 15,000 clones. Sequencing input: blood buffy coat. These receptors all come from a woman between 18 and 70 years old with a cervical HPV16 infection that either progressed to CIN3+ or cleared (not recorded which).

The CDR3 bases that were read are TGTGCCAGCAGTGAAGACAGGGTGGGAGGC. It codes for CASSEDRVGG. The full CDR3 protein reads CASSEDRVGGYTF. The genes are TRBV6-1 and TRBJ1-2; D possibly corresponds to TRBD1 (6 bases). The CDR3 goes on 3 residues after the read ends, and that part is filled in from the germline J gene. The CDR3 runs 13 residues. Germline V CDR1 and CDR2: MNHNS, SASEGT.

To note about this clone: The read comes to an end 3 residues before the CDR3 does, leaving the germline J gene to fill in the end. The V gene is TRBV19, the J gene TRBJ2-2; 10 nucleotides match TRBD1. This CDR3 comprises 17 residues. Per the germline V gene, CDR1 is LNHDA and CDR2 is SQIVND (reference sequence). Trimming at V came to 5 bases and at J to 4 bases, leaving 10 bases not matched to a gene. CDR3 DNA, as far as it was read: TGTGCCAGTAGTGGAAACTCGGGACAGGGGTTCACCGGGGAG. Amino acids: CASSGNSGQGFTGE. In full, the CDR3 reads CASSGNSGQGFTGELFF.

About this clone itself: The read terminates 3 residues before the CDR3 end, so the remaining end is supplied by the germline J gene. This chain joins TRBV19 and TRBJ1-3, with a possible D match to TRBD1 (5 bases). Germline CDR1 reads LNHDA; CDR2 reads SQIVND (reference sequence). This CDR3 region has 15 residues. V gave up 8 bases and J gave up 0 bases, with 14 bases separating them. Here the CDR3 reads CASREQDISGNTIYF. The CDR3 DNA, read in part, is TGTGCCAGTCGCGAACAGGATATCTCTGGAAACACC.

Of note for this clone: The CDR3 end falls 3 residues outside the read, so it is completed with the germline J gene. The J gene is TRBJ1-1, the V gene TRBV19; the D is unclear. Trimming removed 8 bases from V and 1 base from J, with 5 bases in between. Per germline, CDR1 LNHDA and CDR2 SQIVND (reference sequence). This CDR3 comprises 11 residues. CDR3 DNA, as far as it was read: TGTGCCAGTTTCAGGAACACTGAA. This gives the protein CASFRNTE. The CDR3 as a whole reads CASFRNTEAFF.

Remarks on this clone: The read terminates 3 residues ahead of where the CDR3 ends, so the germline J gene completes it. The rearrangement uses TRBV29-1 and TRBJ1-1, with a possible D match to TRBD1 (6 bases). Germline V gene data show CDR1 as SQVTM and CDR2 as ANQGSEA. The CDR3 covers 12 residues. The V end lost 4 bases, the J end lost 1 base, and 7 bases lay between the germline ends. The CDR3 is CSVGGQNTEAFF. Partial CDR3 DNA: TGCAGCGTTGGGGGGCAGAACACTGAA.

CDR3 residues: CASSEARVEAFF. The CDR3 DNA, read in part, is TGTGCCAGCAGTGAAGCGCGAGTGGAA. V and J are TRBV2 and TRBJ1-1; no clear D. The missing CDR3 end, 3 residues past where the read stops, is filled in from the germline J gene. CDR1 is SNHLY, CDR2 FYNNEI, per germline. The CDR3 runs to 12 residues.

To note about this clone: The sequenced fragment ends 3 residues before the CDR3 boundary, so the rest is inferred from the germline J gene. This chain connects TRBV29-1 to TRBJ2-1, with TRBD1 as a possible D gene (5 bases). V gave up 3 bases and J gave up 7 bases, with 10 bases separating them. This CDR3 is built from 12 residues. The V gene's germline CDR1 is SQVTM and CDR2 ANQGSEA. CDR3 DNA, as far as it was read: TGCAGCGTTGACTCTCAGGGAAATGAG. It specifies CSVDSQGNE. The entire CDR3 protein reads CSVDSQGNEQFF.

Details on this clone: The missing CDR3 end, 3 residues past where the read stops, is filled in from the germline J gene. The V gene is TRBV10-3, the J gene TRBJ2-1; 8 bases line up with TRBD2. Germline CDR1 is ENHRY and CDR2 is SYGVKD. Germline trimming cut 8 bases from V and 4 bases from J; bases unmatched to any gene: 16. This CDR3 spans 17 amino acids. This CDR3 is CAISKRAGAGGYNEQFF. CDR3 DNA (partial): TGTGCCATCTCAAAGCGGGCGGGGGCGGGGGGATACAATGAG.

CDR3 amino acids: CASSLTGRGSYGYTF. CDR3 DNA (partial): TGTGCCAGCAGCTTAACAGGGCGGGGGTCCTATGGC. The V call is TRBV7-3, the J call TRBJ1-2; tentative D call: TRBD1 (5 bases). Read coverage stops 3 residues before the CDR3 terminus; the germline J gene supplies the remainder. Germline V gene data show CDR1 as SGHTA and CDR2 as FQGTGA. V was trimmed by 0 bases and J by 4 bases, leaving 12 bases between them. This CDR3 spans 15 amino acids.

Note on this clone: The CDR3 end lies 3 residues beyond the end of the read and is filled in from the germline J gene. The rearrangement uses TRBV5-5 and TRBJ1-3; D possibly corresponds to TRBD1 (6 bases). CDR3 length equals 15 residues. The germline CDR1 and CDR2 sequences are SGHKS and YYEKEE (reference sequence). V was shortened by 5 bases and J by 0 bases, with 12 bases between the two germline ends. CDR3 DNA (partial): TGTGCCAGCAGGCGGGACACCGGCTCTGGAAACACC. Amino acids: CASRRDTGSGNT. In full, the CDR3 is CASRRDTGSGNTIYF. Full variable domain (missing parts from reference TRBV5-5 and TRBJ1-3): DAGVTQSPTHLIKTRGQQVTLRCSPISGHKSVSWYQQVLGQGPQFIFQYYEKEERGRGNFPDRFSARQFPNYSSELNVNALLLGDSALYLCASRRDTGSGNTIYFGEGSWLTVV.

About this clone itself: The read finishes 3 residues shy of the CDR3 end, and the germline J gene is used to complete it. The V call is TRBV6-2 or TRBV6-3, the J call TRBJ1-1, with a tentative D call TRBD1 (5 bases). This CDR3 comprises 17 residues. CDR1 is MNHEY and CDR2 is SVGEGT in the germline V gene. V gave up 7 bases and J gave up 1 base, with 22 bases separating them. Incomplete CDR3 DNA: TGTGCCAGCACCAAAACAACCGGGGGTCTGGGGAACACTGAA. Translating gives CASTKTTGGLGNTE. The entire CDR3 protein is CASTKTTGGLGNTEAFF.

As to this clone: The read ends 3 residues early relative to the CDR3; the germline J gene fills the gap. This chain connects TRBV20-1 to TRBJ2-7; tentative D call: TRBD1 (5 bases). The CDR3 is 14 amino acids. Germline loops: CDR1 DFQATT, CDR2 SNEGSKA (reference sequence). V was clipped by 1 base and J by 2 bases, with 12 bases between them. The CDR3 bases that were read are TGCAGTGCTAGAGGGGGCCTGGTCCCCTACGAG. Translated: CSARGGLVPYE. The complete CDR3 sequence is CSARGGLVPYEQYF.

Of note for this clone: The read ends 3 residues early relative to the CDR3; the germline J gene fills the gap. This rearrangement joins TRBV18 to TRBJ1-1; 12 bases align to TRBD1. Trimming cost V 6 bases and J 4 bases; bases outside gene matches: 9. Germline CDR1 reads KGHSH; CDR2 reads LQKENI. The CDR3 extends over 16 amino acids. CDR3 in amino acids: CASSQGTGGKTTEAFF. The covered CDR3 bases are TGTGCCAGCTCCCAGGGGACAGGGGGCAAGACCACTGAA.

The CDR3 protein is CASSSRTDKNTEAFF. Partial CDR3 DNA: TGTGCCAGTAGTTCCCGGACGGACAAGAACACTGAA. The rearrangement uses TRBV19 and TRBJ1-1, with D tentatively TRBD1 (5 bases). The read ends 3 residues early relative to the CDR3; the germline J gene fills the gap. There are 15 residues in the CDR3. Trimming shortened V by 5 bases and J by 1 base, and 14 bases separated the two germline ends. Germline loops: CDR1 LNHDA, CDR2 SQIVND (reference sequence).

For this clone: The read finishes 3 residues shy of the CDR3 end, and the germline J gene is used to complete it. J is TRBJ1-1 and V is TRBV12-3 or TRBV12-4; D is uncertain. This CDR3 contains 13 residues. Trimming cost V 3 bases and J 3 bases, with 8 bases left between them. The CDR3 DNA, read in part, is TGTGCCAGCAGTTTTCATACGGACACTGAA. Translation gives CASSFHTDTE. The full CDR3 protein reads CASSFHTDTEAFF.

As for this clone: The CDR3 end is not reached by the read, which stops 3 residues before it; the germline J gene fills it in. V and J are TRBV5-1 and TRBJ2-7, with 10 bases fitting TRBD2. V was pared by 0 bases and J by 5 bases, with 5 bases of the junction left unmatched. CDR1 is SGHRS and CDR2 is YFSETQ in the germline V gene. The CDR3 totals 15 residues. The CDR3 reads CASSLVGLAGDEQYF. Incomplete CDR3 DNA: TGCGCCAGCAGCTTGGTAGGGCTAGCGGGGGACGAG.

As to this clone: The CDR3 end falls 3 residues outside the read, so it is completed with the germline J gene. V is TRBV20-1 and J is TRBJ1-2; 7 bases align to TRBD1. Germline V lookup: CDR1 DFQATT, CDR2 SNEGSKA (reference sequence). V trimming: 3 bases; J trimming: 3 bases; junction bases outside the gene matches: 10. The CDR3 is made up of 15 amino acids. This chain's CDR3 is CSASSMGQGDYGYTF. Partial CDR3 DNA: TGCAGTGCTAGTTCCATGGGGCAGGGGGACTATGGC.

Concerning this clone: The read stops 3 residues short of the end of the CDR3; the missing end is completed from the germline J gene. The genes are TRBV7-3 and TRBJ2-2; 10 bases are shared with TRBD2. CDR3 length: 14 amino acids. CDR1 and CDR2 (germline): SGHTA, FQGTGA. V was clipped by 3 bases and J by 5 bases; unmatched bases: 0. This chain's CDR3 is CASSLTSGTGELFF. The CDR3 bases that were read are TGTGCCAGCAGCTTGACTAGCGGGACCGGGGAG.

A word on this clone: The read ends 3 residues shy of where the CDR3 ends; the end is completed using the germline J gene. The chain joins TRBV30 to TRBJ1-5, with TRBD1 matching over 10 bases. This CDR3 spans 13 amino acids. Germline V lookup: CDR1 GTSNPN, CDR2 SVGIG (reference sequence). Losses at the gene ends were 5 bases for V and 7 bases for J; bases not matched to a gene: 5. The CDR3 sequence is CAWDRGRGQPQHF. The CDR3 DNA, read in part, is TGTGCCTGGGACAGGGGGCGAGGACAGCCC.

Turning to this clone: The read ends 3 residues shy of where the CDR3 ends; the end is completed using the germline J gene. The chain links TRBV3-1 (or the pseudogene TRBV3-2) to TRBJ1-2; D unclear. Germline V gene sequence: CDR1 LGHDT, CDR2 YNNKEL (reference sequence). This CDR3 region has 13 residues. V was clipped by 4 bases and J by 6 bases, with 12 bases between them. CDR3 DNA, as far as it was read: TGTGCCAGCAGCCCCCTAAGAACCGATGGC. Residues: CASSPLRTDG. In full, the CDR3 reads CASSPLRTDGYTF.

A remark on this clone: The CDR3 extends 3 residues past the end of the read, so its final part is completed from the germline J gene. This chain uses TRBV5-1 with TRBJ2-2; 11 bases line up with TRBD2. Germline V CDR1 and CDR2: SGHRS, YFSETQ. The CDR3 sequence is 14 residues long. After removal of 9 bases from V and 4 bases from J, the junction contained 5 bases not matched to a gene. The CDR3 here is CATSGGTITGELFF. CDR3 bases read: TGCGCCACTAGCGGGGGGACGATCACCGGGGAG.

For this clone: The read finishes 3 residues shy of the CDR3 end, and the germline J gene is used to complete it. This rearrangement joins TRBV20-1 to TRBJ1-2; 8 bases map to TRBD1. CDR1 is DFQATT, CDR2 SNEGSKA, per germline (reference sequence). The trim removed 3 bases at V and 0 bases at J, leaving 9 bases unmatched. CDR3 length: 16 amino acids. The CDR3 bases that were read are TGCAGTGCTAGGAATTTTCCAGGGGGCTCTAACTATGGC. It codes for CSARNFPGGSNYG. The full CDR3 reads CSARNFPGGSNYGYTF.

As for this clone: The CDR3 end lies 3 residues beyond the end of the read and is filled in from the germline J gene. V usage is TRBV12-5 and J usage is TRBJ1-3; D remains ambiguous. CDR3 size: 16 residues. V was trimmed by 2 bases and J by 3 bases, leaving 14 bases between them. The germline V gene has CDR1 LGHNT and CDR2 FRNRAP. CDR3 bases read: TGTGCTAGTGGTTTGATCATTCGGGGAGGTGGAAACACC. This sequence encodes CASGLIIRGGGNT. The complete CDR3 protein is CASGLIIRGGGNTIYF. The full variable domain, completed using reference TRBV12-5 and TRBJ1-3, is DARVTQTPRHKVTEMGQEVTMRCQPILGHNTVFWYRQTMMQGLELLAYFRNRAPLDDSGMPKDRFSAEMPDATLATLKIQPSEPRDSAVYFCASGLIIRGGGNTIYFGEGSWLTVV.

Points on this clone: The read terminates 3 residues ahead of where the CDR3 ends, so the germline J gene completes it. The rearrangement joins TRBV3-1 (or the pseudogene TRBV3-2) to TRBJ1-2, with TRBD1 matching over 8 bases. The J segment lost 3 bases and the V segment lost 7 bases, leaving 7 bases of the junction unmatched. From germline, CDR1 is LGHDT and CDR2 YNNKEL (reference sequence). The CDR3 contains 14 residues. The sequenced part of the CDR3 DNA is TGTGCCAGCACCAGGGGGCAGTCGGACTATGGC. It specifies CASTRGQSDYG. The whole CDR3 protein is CASTRGQSDYGYTF.

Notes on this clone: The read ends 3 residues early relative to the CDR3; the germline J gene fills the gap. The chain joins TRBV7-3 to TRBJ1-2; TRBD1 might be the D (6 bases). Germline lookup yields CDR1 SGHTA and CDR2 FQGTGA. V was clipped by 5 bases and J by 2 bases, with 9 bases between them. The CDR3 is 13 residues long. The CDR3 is CASSAQGNYGYTF. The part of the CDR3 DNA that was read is TGTGCCAGCAGCGCTCAGGGGAACTATGGC.

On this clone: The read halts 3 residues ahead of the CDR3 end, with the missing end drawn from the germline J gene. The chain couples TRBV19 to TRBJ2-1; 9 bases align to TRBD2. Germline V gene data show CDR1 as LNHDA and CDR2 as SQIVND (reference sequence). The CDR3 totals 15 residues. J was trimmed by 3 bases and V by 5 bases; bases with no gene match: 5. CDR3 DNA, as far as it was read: TGTGCCAGTAGTCCTTCTAGCGGGGACTACAATGAG. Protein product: CASSPSSGDYNE. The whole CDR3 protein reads CASSPSSGDYNEQFF.